Given below is one T cell receptor beta chain in context. The data belong to a study of tumor-infiltrating lymphocytes in primary liver carcinoma. Co-extraction of RNA and DNA was performed on about 19-33 mg of unsorted bulk tissue. Synthesis of TCR beta cDNA was carried out from 450 to 650 ng total RNA with a constant-region primer. ARM-PCR, slightly modified, supplied the TCR beta libraries through three nested multiplex PCR rounds. The opening two PCR rounds, about 10 cycles each, paired TRBV1-TRBV30 forward primers with a C-beta reverse primer. TCRdb reanalysed the multiplex PCR reads using MiXCR and keeps one entry per CDR3 protein. The table lists tens of thousands of distinct CDR3 sequences, 75% of them singletons, with more than 35% in the top ten. This CDR3 is 13 amino acids long. V shed 7 bases and J 1 base; nucleotides not matched to a gene: 4. Germline CDR1 is SQVTM and CDR2 is ANQGSEA.

The receptor was derived from a woman aged 25 to 39 with primary liver carcinoma and hepatitis B virus infection. Sequencing used tumor-adjacent normal liver tissue. The gene calls are TRBV29-1 and TRBJ2-1; 7 bases are shared with TRBD1. This CDR3 is CSDRQGSYNEQFF. CDR3 bases: TGCAGCGATCGACAGGGATCCTACAATGAGCAGTTCTTC.